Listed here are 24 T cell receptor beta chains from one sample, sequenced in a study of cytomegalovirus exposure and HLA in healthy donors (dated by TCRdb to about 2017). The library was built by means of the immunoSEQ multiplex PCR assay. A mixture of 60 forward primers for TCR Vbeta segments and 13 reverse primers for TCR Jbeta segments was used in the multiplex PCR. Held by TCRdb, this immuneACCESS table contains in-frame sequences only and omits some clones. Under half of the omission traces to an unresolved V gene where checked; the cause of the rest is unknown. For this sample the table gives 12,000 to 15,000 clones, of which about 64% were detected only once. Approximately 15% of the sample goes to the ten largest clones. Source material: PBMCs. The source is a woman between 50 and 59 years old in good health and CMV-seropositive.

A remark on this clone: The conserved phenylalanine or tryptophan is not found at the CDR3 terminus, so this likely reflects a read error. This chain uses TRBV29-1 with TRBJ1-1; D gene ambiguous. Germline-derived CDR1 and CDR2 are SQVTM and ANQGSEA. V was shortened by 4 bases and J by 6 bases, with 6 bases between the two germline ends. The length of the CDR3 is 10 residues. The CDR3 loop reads CSVAHPEAFV. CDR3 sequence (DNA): TGCAGCGTTGCCCATCCTGAAGCTTTCGTT.

The chain's CDR3 is CASSPGGGEAFF. CDR3 DNA sequence: TGTGCCAGCAGTCCGGGGGGGGGCGAAGCTTTCTTT. The chain has TRBV6-5 and TRBJ1-1; D is perhaps TRBD1 (6 bases). The germline gives CDR1 MNHEY, CDR2 SVGAGI. V lost 5 bases and J lost 8, with 12 bases in between. This CDR3 spans 12 amino acids.

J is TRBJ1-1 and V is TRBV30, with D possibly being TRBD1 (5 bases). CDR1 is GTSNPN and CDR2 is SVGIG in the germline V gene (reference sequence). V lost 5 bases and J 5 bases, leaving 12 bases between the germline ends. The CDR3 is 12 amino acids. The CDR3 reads CAWGQGGTEAFF. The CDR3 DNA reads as TGTGCCTGGGGGCAGGGAGGTACTGAAGCTTTCTTT.

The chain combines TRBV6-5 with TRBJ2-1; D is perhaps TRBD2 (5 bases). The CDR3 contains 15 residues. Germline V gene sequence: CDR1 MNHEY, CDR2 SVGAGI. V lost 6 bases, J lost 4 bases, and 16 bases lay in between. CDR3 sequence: CASSAEEAVYNEQFF. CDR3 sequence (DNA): TGTGCCAGCAGCGCCGAGGAGGCGGTTTACAATGAGCAGTTCTTC.

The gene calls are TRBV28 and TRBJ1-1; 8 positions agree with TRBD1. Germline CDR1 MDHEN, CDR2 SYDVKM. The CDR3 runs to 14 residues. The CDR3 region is CAYGQGTGNTEAFF. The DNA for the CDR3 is TGTGCTTATGGACAGGGCACCGGGAACACTGAAGCTTTCTTT.

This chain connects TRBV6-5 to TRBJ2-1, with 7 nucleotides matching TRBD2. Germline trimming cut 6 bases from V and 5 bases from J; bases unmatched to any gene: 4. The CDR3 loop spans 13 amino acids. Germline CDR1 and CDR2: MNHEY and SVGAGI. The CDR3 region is CASRTGTNNEQFF. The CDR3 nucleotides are TGTGCCAGCAGGACCGGGACTAACAATGAGCAGTTCTTC.

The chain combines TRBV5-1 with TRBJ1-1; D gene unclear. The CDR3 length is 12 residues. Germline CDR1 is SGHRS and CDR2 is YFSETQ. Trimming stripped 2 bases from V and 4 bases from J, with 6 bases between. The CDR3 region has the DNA TGCGCCAGCAGCTTACTTGGCACTGAAGCTTTCTTT. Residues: CASSLLGTEAFF.

CDR3 in amino acids: CSARSNEQFF. CDR3 DNA: TGCAGCGCCCGTTCGAATGAGCAGTTCTTC. The chain has TRBV29-1 and TRBJ2-1; D is unresolved. Trimming took 7 bases from V and 7 from J, leaving 8 bases between them. Germline CDR1 SQVTM, CDR2 ANQGSEA. The CDR3 contains 10 residues.

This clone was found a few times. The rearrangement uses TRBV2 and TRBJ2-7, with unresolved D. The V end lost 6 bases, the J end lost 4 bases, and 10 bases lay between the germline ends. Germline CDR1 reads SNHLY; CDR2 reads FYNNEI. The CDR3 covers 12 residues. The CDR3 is CASSFNSYEQYF. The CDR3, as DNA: TGTGCCAGCAGCTTCAACTCGTACGAGCAGTACTTC.

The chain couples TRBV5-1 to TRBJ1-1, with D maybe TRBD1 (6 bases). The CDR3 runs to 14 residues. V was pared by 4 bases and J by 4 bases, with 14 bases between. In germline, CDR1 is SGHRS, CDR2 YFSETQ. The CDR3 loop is CASSLETGSTEAFF. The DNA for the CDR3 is TGCGCCAGCAGCCTGGAAACAGGGAGCACTGAAGCTTTCTTT.

Here the CDR3 DNA reads TGTGCCAGCTTTCTGGGACAGGGGGCTCGGCGCGCTTTCTTT. It is translated as CASFLGQGARRAFF. The chain links TRBV6-5 to TRBJ1-1, with 12 bases identical to TRBD1. V gave up 8 bases and J gave up 11 bases; unmatched junction bases: 12. CDR1 and CDR2 from the germline V gene are MNHEY and SVGAGI. This CDR3 spans 14 amino acids.

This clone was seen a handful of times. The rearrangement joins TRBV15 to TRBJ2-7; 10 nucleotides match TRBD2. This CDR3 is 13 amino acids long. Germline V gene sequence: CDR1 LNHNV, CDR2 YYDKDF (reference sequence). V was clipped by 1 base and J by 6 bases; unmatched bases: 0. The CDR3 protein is CATSRGTSGEQYF. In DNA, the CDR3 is TGTGCCACCAGCAGAGGGACTAGCGGCGAGCAGTACTTC.

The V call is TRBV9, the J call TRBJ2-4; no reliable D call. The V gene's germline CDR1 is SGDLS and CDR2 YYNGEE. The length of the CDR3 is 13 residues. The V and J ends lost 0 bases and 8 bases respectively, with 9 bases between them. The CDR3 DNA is TGTGCCAGCAGCGTAGTAGAGAGTGACATTCAGTACTTC. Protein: CASSVVESDIQYF. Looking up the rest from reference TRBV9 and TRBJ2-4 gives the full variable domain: DSGVTQTPKHLITATGQRVTLRCSPRSGDLSVYWYQQSLDQGLQFLIQYYNGEERAKGNILERFSAQQFPDLHSELNLSSLELGDSALYFCASSVVESDIQYFGAGTRLSVL.

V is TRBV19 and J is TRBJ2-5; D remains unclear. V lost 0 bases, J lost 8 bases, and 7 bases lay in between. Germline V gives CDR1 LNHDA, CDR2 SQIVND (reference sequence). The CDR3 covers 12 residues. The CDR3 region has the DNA TGTGCCAGTAGTATAGATTACATTACCCAGTACTTC. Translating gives CASSIDYITQYF. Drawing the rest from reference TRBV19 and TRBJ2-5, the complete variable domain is DGGITQSPKYLFRKEGQNVTLSCEQNLNHDAMYWYRQDPGQGLRLIYYSQIVNDFQKGDIAEGYSVSREKKESFPLTVTSAQKNPTAFYLCASSIDYITQYFGPGTRLLVL.

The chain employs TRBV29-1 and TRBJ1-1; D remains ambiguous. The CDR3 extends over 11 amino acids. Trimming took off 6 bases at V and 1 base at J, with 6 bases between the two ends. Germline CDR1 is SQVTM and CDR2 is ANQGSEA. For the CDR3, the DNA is TGCAGCGTCAACAAGAACACTGAAGCTTTCTTT. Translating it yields CSVNKNTEAFF.

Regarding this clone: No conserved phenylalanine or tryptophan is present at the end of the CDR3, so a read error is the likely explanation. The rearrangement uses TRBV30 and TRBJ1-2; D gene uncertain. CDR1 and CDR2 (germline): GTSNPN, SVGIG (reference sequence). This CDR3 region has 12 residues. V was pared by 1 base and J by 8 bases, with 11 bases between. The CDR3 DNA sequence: TGTGCCTGGAGTGGTAGGGAGAAAGGCTACACCGTC. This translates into CAWSGREKGYTV.

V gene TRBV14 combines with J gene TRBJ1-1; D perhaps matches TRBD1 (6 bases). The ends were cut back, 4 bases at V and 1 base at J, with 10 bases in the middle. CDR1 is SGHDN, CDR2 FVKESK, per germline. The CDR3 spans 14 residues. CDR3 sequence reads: CASSPFRGNTEAFF. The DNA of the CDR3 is TGTGCCAGCAGCCCCTTCAGGGGGAACACTGAAGCTTTCTTT.

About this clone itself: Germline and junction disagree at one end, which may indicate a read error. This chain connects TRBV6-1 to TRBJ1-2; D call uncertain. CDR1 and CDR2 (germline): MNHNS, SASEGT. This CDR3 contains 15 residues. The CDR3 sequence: CASSQAGVSGYGYTF. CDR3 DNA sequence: TGTGCCAGCAGTCAAGCCGGGGTTTCTGGCTATGGCTACACCTTC.

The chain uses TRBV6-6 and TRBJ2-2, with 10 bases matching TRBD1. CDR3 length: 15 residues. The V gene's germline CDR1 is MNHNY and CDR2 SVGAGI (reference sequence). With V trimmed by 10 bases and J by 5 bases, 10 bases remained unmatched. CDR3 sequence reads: CATNRQGARTGELFF. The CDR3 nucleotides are TGTGCCACAAACCGACAGGGGGCTAGGACCGGGGAGCTGTTTTTT.

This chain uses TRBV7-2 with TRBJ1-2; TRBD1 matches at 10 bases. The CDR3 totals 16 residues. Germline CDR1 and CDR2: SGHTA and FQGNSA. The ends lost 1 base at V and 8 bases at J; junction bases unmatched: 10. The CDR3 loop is CASSLGGTGAKRGYTF. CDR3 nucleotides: TGTGCCAGCAGCTTAGGCGGGACAGGGGCCAAGAGAGGCTACACCTTC.

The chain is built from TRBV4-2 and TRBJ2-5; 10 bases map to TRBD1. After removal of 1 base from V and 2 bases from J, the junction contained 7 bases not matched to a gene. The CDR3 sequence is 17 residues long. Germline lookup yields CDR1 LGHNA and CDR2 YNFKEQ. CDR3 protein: CASSQVEVGQGQETQYF. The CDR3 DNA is TGTGCCAGCAGCCAAGTAGAGGTGGGACAGGGGCAAGAGACCCAGTACTTC.

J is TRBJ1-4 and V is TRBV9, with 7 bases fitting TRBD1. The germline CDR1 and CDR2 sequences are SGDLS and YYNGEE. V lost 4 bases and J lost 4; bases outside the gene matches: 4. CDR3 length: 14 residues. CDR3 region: CASSPGQLNEKLFF. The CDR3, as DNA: TGTGCCAGCAGCCCGGGACAGCTTAATGAAAAACTGTTTTTT. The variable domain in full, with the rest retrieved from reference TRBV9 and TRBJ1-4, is DSGVTQTPKHLITATGQRVTLRCSPRSGDLSVYWYQQSLDQGLQFLIQYYNGEERAKGNILERFSAQQFPDLHSELNLSSLELGDSALYFCASSPGQLNEKLFFGSGTQLSVL.

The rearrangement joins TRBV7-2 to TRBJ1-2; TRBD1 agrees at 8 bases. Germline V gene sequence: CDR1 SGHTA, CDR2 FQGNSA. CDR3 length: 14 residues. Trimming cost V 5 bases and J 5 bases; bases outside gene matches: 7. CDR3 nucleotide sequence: TGTGCCAGCAGCCCTGGACAGGGCCAGTATGGCTACACCTTC. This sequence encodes CASSPGQGQYGYTF.

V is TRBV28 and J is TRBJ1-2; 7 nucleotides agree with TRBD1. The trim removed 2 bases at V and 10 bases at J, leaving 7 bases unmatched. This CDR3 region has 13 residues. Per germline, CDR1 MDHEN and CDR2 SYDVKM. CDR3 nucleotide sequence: TGTGCCAGCAGTTTACCTGGACAGGTTGACTACACCTTC. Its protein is CASSLPGQVDYTF.